What follows describes a single TCR beta chain. This sample is part of a study of T-cell reconstitution after alpha-beta-depleted transplantation in children. This CDR3 is built from 13 residues. Trimming took off 0 bases at V and 10 bases at J, with 10 bases between the two ends. Germline values: CDR1 SNHLY, CDR2 FYNNEI. Unique molecular identifiers were incorporated into the prepared TCRbeta library. TCRdb re-analysed the PCR reads in MiXCR, keeping a single row per CDR3 protein. The table has roughly 400,000 distinct CDR3 sequences, roughly 22% seen once. The source was PBMCs from the stem cell graft donor, collected from the stem cell graft. V is TRBV2 and J is TRBJ2-1; D not certain. The source is a human donor who donated a stem cell graft to a child with acute myeloid leukemia. CDR3 protein: CASSEAPPLEQFF. The CDR3 DNA reads TGTGCCAGCAGTGAAGCGCCCCCTCTAGAGCAGTTCTTC.